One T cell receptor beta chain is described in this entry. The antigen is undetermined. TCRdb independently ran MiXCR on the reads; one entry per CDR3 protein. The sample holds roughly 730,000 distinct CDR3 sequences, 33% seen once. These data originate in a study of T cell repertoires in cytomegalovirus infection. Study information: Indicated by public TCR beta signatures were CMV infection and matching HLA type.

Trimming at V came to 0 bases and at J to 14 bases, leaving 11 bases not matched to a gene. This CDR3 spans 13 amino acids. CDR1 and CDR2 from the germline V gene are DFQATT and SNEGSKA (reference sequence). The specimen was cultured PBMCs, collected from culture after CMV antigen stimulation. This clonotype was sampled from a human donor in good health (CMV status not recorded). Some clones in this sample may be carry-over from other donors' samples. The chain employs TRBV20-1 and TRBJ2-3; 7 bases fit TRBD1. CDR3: CSARDEKDRVRYF. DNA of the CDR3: TGCAGTGCTAGAGATGAGAAAGACAGGGTGAGGTATTTT.